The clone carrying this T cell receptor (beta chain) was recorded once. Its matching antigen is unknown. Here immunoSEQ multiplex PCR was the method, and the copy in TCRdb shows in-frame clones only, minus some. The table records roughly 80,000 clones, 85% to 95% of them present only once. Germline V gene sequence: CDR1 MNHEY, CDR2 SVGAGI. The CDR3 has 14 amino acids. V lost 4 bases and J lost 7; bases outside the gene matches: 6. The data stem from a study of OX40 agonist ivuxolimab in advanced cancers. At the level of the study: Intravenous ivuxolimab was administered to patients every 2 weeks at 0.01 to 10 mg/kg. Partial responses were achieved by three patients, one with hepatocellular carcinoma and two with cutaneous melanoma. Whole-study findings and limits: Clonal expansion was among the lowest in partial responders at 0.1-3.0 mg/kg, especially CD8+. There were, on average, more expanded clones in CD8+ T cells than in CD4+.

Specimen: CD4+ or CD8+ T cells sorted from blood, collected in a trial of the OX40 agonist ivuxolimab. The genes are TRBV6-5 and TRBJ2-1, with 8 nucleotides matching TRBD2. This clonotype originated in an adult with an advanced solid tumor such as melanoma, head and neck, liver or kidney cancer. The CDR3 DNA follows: TGTGCCAGCAGTTCCTGGACTAGCACGAATGAGCAGTTCTTC. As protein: CASSSWTSTNEQFF.